The 23 T cell receptor beta chains in this list originate from one sample, sequenced in a study of T cells in Graves' hyperthyroidism and ophthalmopathy. What was amplified from RNA transcripts were TCR beta CDR3 regions. RT-PCR in the first round (using the HTBI primer set) targeted the TCR CDR3. TCRdb called the multiplex PCR reads again in MiXCR, with one record for every CDR3 protein. This table has roughly 580,000 distinct CDR3 sequences, about half appearing once. The sequencing input was peripheral blood or thyroid tissue (not recorded which). The source is a woman between 18 and 29 years old with Graves' hyperthyroidism.

The J gene is TRBJ1-1, the V gene TRBV7-9; maybe TRBD1 (6 bases). V lost 5 bases and J 12 bases, leaving 22 bases between the germline ends. CDR1 and CDR2 (germline): SEHNR, FQNEAQ (reference sequence). This CDR3 has 14 amino acids. The CDR3 DNA is TGTGCCAGCAGCGCACAGGGTGGCACCGTTGGTACTTTCTTT. Protein sequence: CASSAQGGTVGTFF.

The chain joins TRBV7-2 to TRBJ1-6; 10 bases are shared with TRBD1. Germline V gives CDR1 SGHTA, CDR2 FQGNSA. The CDR3 has 15 amino acids. V shed 0 bases and J 10 bases; nucleotides not matched to a gene: 3. The CDR3 DNA sequence: TGTGCCAGCAGCTTAGCGGGACAGGGGAGCTCACCCCTCCACTTT. It translates to CASSLAGQGSSPLHF. Drawing the rest from reference TRBV7-2 and TRBJ1-6, the complete variable domain is GAGVSQSPSNKVTEKGKDVELRCDPISGHTALYWYRQSLGQGLEFLIYFQGNSAPDKSGLPSDRFSAERTGGSVSTLTIQRTQQEDSAVYLCASSLAGQGSSPLHFGNGTRLTVT.

This clonotype was observed a handful of times. This sequence joins TRBV25-1 and TRBJ1-2; 10 positions agree with TRBD1. The CDR3 has 14 residues. J gave up 6 bases and V 4 bases, and 5 bases lay outside the gene matches. Germline-derived CDR1 and CDR2 are MGHDK and SYGVNS. The CDR3 DNA is TGTGCCAGCAGTGCCCGGGGACAGGGGAATGGCTACACCTTC. Protein: CASSARGQGNGYTF.

The genes are TRBV25-1 and TRBJ1-2; the D is unclear. V lost 4 bases, J lost 4 bases, and 19 bases lay in between. The CDR3 contains 16 residues. Looked up from germline, CDR1 is MGHDK and CDR2 is SYGVNS. This CDR3 reads CASSARVSPGSYGYTF. The CDR3 DNA follows: TGTGCCAGCAGTGCTAGGGTGAGCCCCGGGAGCTATGGCTACACCTTC.

This clonotype was seen repeatedly, ten times or more. This chain joins TRBV20-1 and TRBJ2-2, with 8 bases identical to TRBD2. V lost 4 bases to trimming and J lost 2 bases; unmatched junction nucleotides: 3. Germline loops: CDR1 DFQATT, CDR2 SNEGSKA (reference sequence). The CDR3 runs 14 residues. The DNA for the CDR3 is TGCAGTGCTACGACTAGCGTAAACACCGGGGAGCTGTTTTTT. Amino acid sequence: CSATTSVNTGELFF.

As to this clonotype: The germline gene is not matched at one end of the junction; a read error may be the cause. The chain employs TRBV7-9 and TRBJ1-2; D might be TRBD1 (6 bases). The CDR3 extends over 12 amino acids. The germline CDR1 and CDR2 sequences are SEHNR and FQNEAQ (reference sequence). The CDR3 coding sequence is TGCGCCAGCAGCCAAGGGACAAGGGGTGAGACCTTC. It yields the protein CASSQGTRGETF.

The rearrangement uses TRBV2 and TRBJ2-5; D not resolved. Germline CDR1 and CDR2: SNHLY and FYNNEI. CDR3 length: 11 amino acids. V dropped 8 bases and J dropped 8 bases, with 12 bases sitting between them. DNA of the CDR3: TGTGCCAGCCCTCACCAGCGTACCCAGTACTTC. Encoded protein: CASPHQRTQYF.

The genes are TRBV7-6 and TRBJ2-5; perhaps D is TRBD1 or TRBD2 (6 bases each). V was trimmed by 5 bases and J by 6 bases, leaving 13 bases between them. Germline V gene data show CDR1 as SGHVS and CDR2 as FNYEAQ. The CDR3 has 13 amino acids. The CDR3 loop is CASSRGDEQTQYF. DNA for the CDR3: TGTGCCAGCAGCAGGGGGGACGAGCAGACCCAGTACTTC. Supplemented by reference TRBV7-6 and TRBJ2-5, the full variable domain reads GAGVSQSPRYKVTKRGQDVALRCDPISGHVSLYWYRQALGQGPEFLTYFNYEAQQDKSGLPNDRFSAERPEGSISTLTIQRTEQRDSAMYRCASSRGDEQTQYFGPGTRLLVL.

The chain combines TRBV7-8 with TRBJ2-5; 11 nucleotides line up with TRBD2. The CDR3 runs to 16 residues. V shed 3 bases and J 5 bases; nucleotides not matched to a gene: 8. Per germline, CDR1 SGHVS and CDR2 FQNEAQ. The CDR3 reads CASSFFPSGRRETQYF. CDR3 nucleotide sequence: TGTGCCAGCAGCTTTTTTCCTAGCGGGAGGAGGGAGACCCAGTACTTC.

This clonotype was counted at least ten times. This chain connects TRBV7-2 to TRBJ2-7; 9 nucleotides align to TRBD1. The CDR3 loop spans 13 amino acids. Germline V gene lookup returns CDR1 SGHTA and CDR2 FQGNSA. With V trimmed by 7 bases and J by 2 bases, 3 bases remained unmatched. The DNA for the CDR3 is TGTGCCAGCACCAGGACAGGGGCCTACGAGCAGTACTTC. Encoded protein: CASTRTGAYEQYF.

At least ten counts were recorded for this clonotype. The V gene is TRBV10-3, the J gene TRBJ1-6; no definite D call. V was pared by 3 bases and J by 5 bases, with 8 bases between. Per the germline V gene, CDR1 is ENHRY and CDR2 is SYGVKD. This CDR3 comprises 14 residues. The CDR3 DNA reads as TGTGCCATCAGTGATTTAGCCCATAATTCACCCCTCCACTTT. Amino acid sequence: CAISDLAHNSPLHF.

This clonotype has ten or more counts. The chain is built from TRBV19 and TRBJ1-5; D not resolved. V was trimmed by 4 bases and J by 2 bases, leaving 6 bases between them. Per the germline V gene, CDR1 is LNHDA and CDR2 is SQIVND (reference sequence). The CDR3 has 13 residues. CDR3 nucleotides: TGTGCCAGTAGTAAGGGCGGCAATCAGCCCCAGCATTTT. The encoded protein is CASSKGGNQPQHF.

As regards this clonotype: One end of the junction does not line up with germline, which may come from a read error. J is TRBJ1-2 and V is TRBV29-1; the D is unclear. CDR1 and CDR2 from the germline V gene are SQVTM and ANQGSEA. The CDR3 covers 13 residues. The CDR3 is CSVEVGVGYSYTF. The CDR3 bases are TGCAGCGTTGAAGTGGGTGTCGGCTATAGCTACACCTTC.

The chain combines TRBV25-1 with TRBJ1-5; TRBD1 is a possible D gene (6 bases). The CDR3 contains 13 residues. Germline CDR1 MGHDK, CDR2 SYGVNS. Between the trimmed V and J ends, which lost 8 bases and 6 bases, there was a span of 14 bases. The CDR3, as DNA: TGTGCCAGCGTTCAGGGGTGGTCTCAGCCCCAGCATTTT. Amino acid sequence: CASVQGWSQPQHF.

V gene TRBV25-1 combines with J gene TRBJ1-1, with D possibly TRBD1 on 6 matching bases. The CDR3 covers 13 residues. Trimming pared 5 bases from V and 7 bases from J, leaving 14 bases between. The germline gives CDR1 MGHDK, CDR2 SYGVNS. This CDR3 reads CASSTHREGEAFF. CDR3 DNA sequence: TGTGCCAGCAGTACCCACAGGGAGGGTGAAGCTTTCTTT. Combining the CDR3 with reference TRBV25-1 and TRBJ1-1 gives the whole variable domain EADIYQTPRYLVIGTGKKITLECSQTMGHDKMYWYQQDPGMELHLIHYSYGVNSTEKGDLSSESTVSRIRTEHFPLTLESARPSHTSQYLCASSTHREGEAFFGQGTRLTVV.

The table lists this clonotype with a few counts. This chain links TRBV12-3 or TRBV12-4 with TRBJ1-1; the D gene is possibly TRBD1 (6 bases). V lost 1 base, J lost 0 bases, and 9 bases lay in between. The CDR3 consists of 15 residues. CDR3 in DNA: TGTGCCAGCAGTTTAGGGGACACGATGAACACTGAAGCTTTCTTT. As protein: CASSLGDTMNTEAFF.

The chain has TRBV15 and TRBJ2-7; a possible D gene is TRBD1 (6 bases). The CDR3 covers 16 residues. The V and J ends lost 5 bases and 5 bases respectively, with 22 bases between them. Per germline, CDR1 LNHNV and CDR2 YYDKDF (reference sequence). The CDR3 DNA reads TGTGCCACCAGCGGACACGGACGCTCTGGGGGCGACGAGCAGTACTTC. Its protein product is CATSGHGRSGGDEQYF.

The sample holds many counts of this clonotype. V gene TRBV5-1 combines with J gene TRBJ1-1; D may be TRBD1 (6 bases). V shed 4 bases and J shed 1 base, with 17 bases lying between them. Germline V lookup: CDR1 SGHRS, CDR2 YFSETQ. There are 16 residues in the CDR3. Written as DNA, the CDR3 is TGCGCCAGCAGCGCCCACGACGTGACAGGGAACACTGAAGCTTTCTTT. It yields the protein CASSAHDVTGNTEAFF.

This clonotype was seen many times. The chain is built from TRBV7-2 and TRBJ2-5; D is unclear. The CDR3 loop spans 13 amino acids. The germline V gene has CDR1 SGHTA and CDR2 FQGNSA. Between the trimmed V and J ends, which lost 1 base and 5 bases, there was a span of 8 bases. The CDR3 is CASSLVGMETQYF. The CDR3 DNA reads TGTGCCAGCAGCTTAGTGGGAATGGAGACCCAGTACTTC.

This chain uses TRBV14 with TRBJ2-5; the match to TRBD2 covers 10 bases. V lost 5 bases to trimming and J lost 2 bases; unmatched junction nucleotides: 8. This CDR3 comprises 16 residues. Germline values: CDR1 SGHDN, CDR2 FVKESK. CDR3 sequence (DNA): TGTGCCAGCAGCTTCCCTAGCGGGAGCAATCAAGAGACCCAGTACTTC. As protein: CASSFPSGSNQETQYF.

This clonotype was picked up many times. This chain connects TRBV25-1 to TRBJ1-5, with 8 bases identical to TRBD1. The CDR3 is made up of 14 amino acids. CDR1 and CDR2 (germline): MGHDK, SYGVNS. Trimming took 6 bases from V and 4 from J; bases not matched to a gene: 5. CDR3: CASSQDRANQPQHF. The CDR3 DNA sequence: TGTGCCAGCAGCCAGGACAGGGCAAATCAGCCCCAGCATTTT.

The rearrangement uses TRBV29-1 and TRBJ1-1; 7 nucleotides agree with TRBD1. Trimming took 8 bases from V and 5 from J; bases not matched to a gene: 14. This CDR3 spans 14 amino acids. Germline lookup yields CDR1 SQVTM and CDR2 ANQGSEA. The CDR3 nucleotides read TGCAGCTTGGCCGGAGGGACAGTTAGGACTGAAGCTTTCTTT. This sequence encodes CSLAGGTVRTEAFF.

The chain links TRBV20-1 to TRBJ2-7, with 7 nucleotides matching TRBD2. V was clipped by 6 bases and J by 4 bases; unmatched bases: 12. The CDR3 runs 14 residues. CDR1 DFQATT and CDR2 SNEGSKA come from the germline V gene (reference sequence). This chain's CDR3 is CSAPRGGREYEQYF. The DNA for the CDR3 is TGCAGTGCCCCCCGTGGCGGGAGAGAGTACGAGCAGTACTTC.